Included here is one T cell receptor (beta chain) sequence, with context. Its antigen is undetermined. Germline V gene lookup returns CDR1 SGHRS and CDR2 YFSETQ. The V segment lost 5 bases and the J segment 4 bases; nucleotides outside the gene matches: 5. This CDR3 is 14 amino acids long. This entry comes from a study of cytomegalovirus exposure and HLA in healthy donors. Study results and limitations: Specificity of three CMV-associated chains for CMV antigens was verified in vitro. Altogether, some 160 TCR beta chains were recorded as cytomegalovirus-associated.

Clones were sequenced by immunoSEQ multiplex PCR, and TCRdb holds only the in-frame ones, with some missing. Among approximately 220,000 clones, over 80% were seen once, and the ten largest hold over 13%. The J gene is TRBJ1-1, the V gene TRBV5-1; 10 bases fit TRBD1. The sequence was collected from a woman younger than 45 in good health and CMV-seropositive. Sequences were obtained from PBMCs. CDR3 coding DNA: TGCGCCAGCAGAATCGACAGGGGGCTCACTGAAGCTTTCTTT. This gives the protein CASRIDRGLTEAFF.